A single sample gave rise to the 14 T cell receptor beta chains below, sequenced in a study of cytomegalovirus exposure and HLA in healthy donors. Vbeta (60) and Jbeta (13) primers were used in the PCR. The repertoire was sequenced with immunoSEQ multiplex PCR; TCRdb's copy has only in-frame clones and lacks some. The table lists more than 140,000 clones, around 79% of them singletons. The sequenced sample consisted of PBMCs. Source of these receptors: a man aged 25 to 40 in good health and CMV-seropositive.

This clone was seen only once. The V and J genes are TRBV15 and TRBJ2-7; 7 bases map to TRBD1. The germline V gene encodes CDR1 LNHNV and CDR2 YYDKDF (reference sequence). This CDR3 has 15 residues. The trim removed 0 bases at V and 0 bases at J, leaving 2 bases unmatched. This CDR3 reads CATSRDPGGSYEQYF. For the CDR3, the DNA is TGTGCCACCAGCAGAGATCCAGGGGGCTCCTACGAGCAGTACTTC.

The chain uses TRBV28 and TRBJ1-1; 7 bases map to TRBD1. Germline CDR1 reads MDHEN; CDR2 reads SYDVKM. With 5 bases clipped from V and 7 bases from J, the junction kept 7 bases outside the gene matches. The CDR3 spans 13 residues. CDR3 protein: CASSPGQVIEAFF. The CDR3 DNA reads TGTGCCAGCAGTCCCGGACAGGTTATTGAAGCTTTCTTT.

Of note for this clone: The junction and the germline gene differ at one end; a read error may be behind it. This chain uses TRBV6-5 with TRBJ2-1; 12 bases are shared with TRBD2. This CDR3 is 16 amino acids long. Germline CDR1 and CDR2: MNHEY and SVGAGI. CDR3 DNA: TGTGCCAGCAGTAACTCCCCTAGCGGGAGGGCCTTTGAGCAGTTCTTC. Translated, it gives CASSNSPSGRAFEQFF.

V is TRBV9 and J is TRBJ2-2, with 14 bases aligning to TRBD2. CDR1 is SGDLS and CDR2 is YYNGEE in the germline V gene. This CDR3 is built from 17 residues. V lost 2 bases and J lost 7; bases outside the gene matches: 7. The CDR3 DNA reads TGTGCCAGCAGCGTCGGACTAGCGGGGGGCGGGCACGGGGAGCTGTTTTTT. Its protein is CASSVGLAGGGHGELFF.

The rearrangement uses TRBV27 and TRBJ1-5; D is uncertain. Germline V CDR1 and CDR2: MNHEY, SMNVEV (reference sequence). With 3 bases removed from V and 6 bases from J, the gap between germline ends came to 15 bases. The CDR3 length is 15 residues. The CDR3 coding sequence is TGTGCCAGCAGTTTGGGAGTGGGTCTCGGTCAGCCCCAGCATTTT. This codes for CASSLGVGLGQPQHF.

V and J are TRBV30 and TRBJ1-6; D may be TRBD1 (5 bases). This CDR3 has 15 amino acids. The germline gives CDR1 GTSNPN, CDR2 SVGIG (reference sequence). The ends were cut back, 0 bases at V and 6 bases at J, with 12 bases in the middle. CDR3 DNA sequence: TGTGCCTGGAGTGTACGTCGGGGGATTAATTCACCCCTCCACTTT. Protein product: CAWSVRRGINSPLHF.

This clone was seen a handful of times. V is TRBV10-2 and J is TRBJ1-5, with TRBD1 matching over 11 bases. V lost 2 bases and J lost 6; bases outside the gene matches: 9. Germline CDR1 WSHSY, CDR2 SAAADI. There are 17 residues in the CDR3. This CDR3 is CASSEPYWTGGVQPQHF. The CDR3 region has the DNA TGCGCCAGCAGTGAGCCTTACTGGACAGGGGGCGTTCAGCCCCAGCATTTT.

This clone was seen only once. The chain employs TRBV28 and TRBJ1-2; 9 nucleotides agree with TRBD1. Germline values: CDR1 MDHEN, CDR2 SYDVKM. The CDR3 is 16 amino acids. Trimming at V came to 4 bases and at J to 6 bases, leaving 12 bases not matched to a gene. The CDR3 DNA reads as TGTGCCAGCAGTTCAACCATCCCGGGACAGGGCGATGGCTACACCTTC. Amino acids: CASSSTIPGQGDGYTF.

This chain connects TRBV6-4 to TRBJ2-7; TRBD1 matches 9 bases. CDR3 size: 16 residues. Germline V lookup: CDR1 MRHNA, CDR2 SNTAGT. V shed 0 bases, J shed 5 bases, and the junction held 8 bases outside the gene matches. CDR3 DNA sequence: TGTGCCAGCAGTGACTCAAGTGGGACAGGGTACCACGAGCAGTACTTC. Its protein product is CASSDSSGTGYHEQYF.

This chain links TRBV11-2 with TRBJ2-2, with unresolved D. CDR1 and CDR2 (germline): SGHAT, FQNNGV. There are 12 residues in the CDR3. Trimming shortened V by 5 bases and J by 8 bases, and 9 bases separated the two germline ends. CDR3 amino acids: CASSNSKGELFF. The CDR3 region has the DNA TGTGCCAGCAGCAACTCTAAGGGGGAGCTGTTTTTT.

The CDR3 DNA follows: TGTGCCAGCAGTGGAGGGGGGCGGGGGAACTACAATGAGCAGTTCTTC. Protein: CASSGGGRGNYNEQFF. The chain joins TRBV28 to TRBJ2-1; D might be TRBD2 (7 bases). The V end was cut by 5 bases, the J end by 3 bases, with 17 bases between. CDR3 length: 16 amino acids. Germline V gives CDR1 MDHEN, CDR2 SYDVKM.

The chain joins TRBV7-2 to TRBJ2-2; D unresolved. Germline CDR1 and CDR2: SGHTA and FQGNSA. Trimming cost V 1 base and J 2 bases, with 5 bases left between them. There are 14 residues in the CDR3. The CDR3 reads CASSLGANTGELFF. The CDR3, as DNA: TGTGCCAGCAGCTTAGGGGCAAACACCGGGGAGCTGTTTTTT.

The rearrangement joins TRBV6-5 to TRBJ1-5; maybe TRBD1 (5 bases). V gave up 0 bases and J gave up 7 bases, with 16 bases separating them. Germline V gives CDR1 MNHEY, CDR2 SVGAGI. The CDR3 has 16 residues. The CDR3 DNA reads as TGTGCCAGCAGTTACTCGCAGGGAGGGATATTACAGCCCCAGCATTTT. It encodes CASSYSQGGILQPQHF.

This chain uses TRBV11-2 with TRBJ1-1; the D gene is possibly TRBD1 (6 bases). From germline, CDR1 is SGHAT and CDR2 FQNNGV. This CDR3 region has 13 residues. The V end was cut by 6 bases, the J end by 7 bases, with 15 bases between. CDR3 sequence (DNA): TGTGCCAGCAGTTCGACAGGACCCCTTGAAGCTTTCTTT. It yields the protein CASSSTGPLEAFF. Variable domain in full (rest from reference TRBV11-2 and TRBJ1-1): EAGVAQSPRYKIIEKRQSVAFWCNPISGHATLYWYQQILGQGPKLLIQFQNNGVVDDSQLPKDRFSAERLKGVDSTLKIQPAKLEDSAVYLCASSSTGPLEAFFGQGTRLTVV.